These 27 T cell receptor beta chains share one sample of origin, sequenced in a study of cytomegalovirus exposure and HLA in healthy donors. Primers included in the PCR were 60 Vbeta and 13 Jbeta primers. The assay was immunoSEQ multiplex PCR, and TCRdb's table has in-frame clones only and misses some. The table lists 150,000 or so clones, roughly 80% of them singletons. Sequencing used PBMCs. The receptors originated from a woman between 40 and 55 years old in good health and CMV-seropositive.

In this sample, this clone turned up a few times. J is TRBJ1-5 and V is TRBV30; TRBD1 agrees at 7 bases. Per germline, CDR1 GTSNPN and CDR2 SVGIG (reference sequence). The V segment lost 1 base and the J segment 0 bases; nucleotides outside the gene matches: 3. CDR3 size: 15 residues. The CDR3 loop reads CAWSGDSHSNQPQHF. CDR3 nucleotide sequence: TGTGCCTGGAGTGGGGACAGTCATAGCAATCAGCCCCAGCATTTT.

In its sample, this clone was seen a few times. This chain joins TRBV19 and TRBJ2-3; 8 nucleotides match TRBD2. Trimming at V came to 5 bases and at J to 5 bases, leaving 3 bases not matched to a gene. This CDR3 is built from 13 residues. Germline V lookup: CDR1 LNHDA, CDR2 SQIVND (reference sequence). In DNA form, the CDR3 reads TGTGCCAGTAGTGAGCTAGCGGGAGATACGCAGTATTTT. Its translation is CASSELAGDTQYF.

V gene TRBV7-2 combines with J gene TRBJ2-7; the D gene is possibly TRBD2 (6 bases). The V gene lost 1 base and the J gene lost 3 bases, with 13 bases spanning the gap. The CDR3 spans 15 residues. Germline CDR1 reads SGHTA; CDR2 reads FQGNSA. CDR3 loop: CASSLGLAAIYEQYF. Here the CDR3 DNA reads TGTGCCAGCAGCTTAGGGTTAGCGGCTATCTACGAGCAGTACTTC.

The chain couples TRBV28 to TRBJ1-2, with a possible D match to TRBD1 (5 bases). The germline CDR1 and CDR2 sequences are MDHEN and SYDVKM. V was pared by 3 bases and J by 8 bases, with 13 bases between. The CDR3 consists of 13 residues. The CDR3 nucleotides are TGTGCCAGCAGTTTGGGGGGTGGCTTCGGCTACACCTTC. Amino acid sequence: CASSLGGGFGYTF.

The J gene is TRBJ2-7, the V gene TRBV5-6; 7 nucleotides align to TRBD2. The germline V gene encodes CDR1 SGHDT and CDR2 YYEEEE. Trimming at V came to 6 bases and at J to 7 bases, leaving 10 bases not matched to a gene. The CDR3 has 13 residues. For the CDR3, the DNA is TGTGCCAGCACTCCTGGGGGGGGGAGGGAGCAGTACTTC. Translated: CASTPGGGREQYF.

This clone was observed a few times. V is TRBV7-8 and J is TRBJ2-7; D may be TRBD2 (6 bases). The CDR3 spans 16 residues. CDR1 is SGHVS, CDR2 FQNEAQ, per germline. Trimming pared 1 base from V and 5 bases from J, leaving 18 bases between. The CDR3 is CASSLGFRESRNEQYF. CDR3 nucleotide sequence: TGTGCCAGCAGCTTAGGCTTTCGGGAGAGCAGAAACGAGCAGTACTTC.

The V and J genes are TRBV27 and TRBJ2-3; 7 bases agree with TRBD1. The CDR3 length is 17 residues. The germline V gene encodes CDR1 MNHEY and CDR2 SMNVEV (reference sequence). J lost 2 bases, V lost 10 bases, and 18 bases had no gene match. CDR3 protein: CATGGYRGLQFTDTQYF. The CDR3 DNA reads TGTGCCACCGGTGGGTACAGGGGCCTCCAATTCACAGATACGCAGTATTTT.

This clone appeared a few times. The genes are TRBV29-1 and TRBJ2-7; TRBD2 aligns across 7 bases. From germline, CDR1 is SQVTM and CDR2 ANQGSEA. The CDR3 runs to 14 residues. V gave up 0 bases and J gave up 5 bases; unmatched junction bases: 7. CDR3 loop: CSVEDWAGANEQYF. The CDR3 bases are TGCAGCGTTGAAGATTGGGCGGGAGCCAACGAGCAGTACTTC.

This sequence joins TRBV7-9 and TRBJ1-1; D not certain. CDR3 length: 13 residues. V was clipped by 4 bases and J by 7 bases, with 13 bases between them. Looked up from germline, CDR1 is SEHNR and CDR2 is FQNEAQ (reference sequence). In nucleotides, the CDR3 is TGTGCCAGCAGCTACAATAACCAAGTTGAAGCTTTCTTT. Translation gives CASSYNNQVEAFF.

This chain connects TRBV28 to TRBJ1-1; 8 nucleotides align to TRBD1. Germline CDR1 MDHEN, CDR2 SYDVKM. This CDR3 spans 14 amino acids. V lost 5 bases, J lost 3 bases, and 5 bases stayed unmatched. CDR3 in DNA: TGTGCCAGCAGTCCCCTGGACAGGGACACTGAAGCTTTCTTT. It encodes CASSPLDRDTEAFF.

V gene TRBV11-2 combines with J gene TRBJ1-1; D unclear. The CDR3 has 12 amino acids. CDR1 and CDR2 (germline): SGHAT, FQNNGV. V was cut by 1 base and J by 2 bases, with 2 bases left in between. The CDR3 sequence: CASSLANTEAFF. CDR3 nucleotide sequence: TGTGCCAGCAGCTTAGCTAACACTGAAGCTTTCTTT.

This clone has only a few counts. The V gene is TRBV6-5, the J gene TRBJ2-5; D possibly corresponds to TRBD1 (6 bases). The V gene's germline CDR1 is MNHEY and CDR2 SVGAGI. Between the trimmed V and J ends, which lost 7 bases and 5 bases, there was a span of 20 bases. The length of the CDR3 is 15 residues. The CDR3 sequence: CASKASGTTMETQYF. Here the CDR3 DNA reads TGTGCCAGCAAGGCCTCCGGGACAACCATGGAGACCCAGTACTTC.

The chain recombines TRBV11-2 with TRBJ2-5; TRBD2 agrees at 7 bases. Germline lookup yields CDR1 SGHAT and CDR2 FQNNGV. Unmatched junction bases numbered 12, after V lost 3 bases and J lost 8 bases. The CDR3 runs to 15 residues. CDR3 sequence (DNA): TGTGCCAGCAGCTTGATCGGGGGGTATGCTTCCACCCAGTACTTC. It encodes CASSLIGGYASTQYF.

V gene TRBV10-3 combines with J gene TRBJ1-5; 12 nucleotides align to TRBD1. The CDR3 contains 15 residues. J lost 4 bases, V lost 10 bases, and 8 bases had no gene match. The germline V gene has CDR1 ENHRY and CDR2 SYGVKD. The CDR3 DNA sequence: TGTGCCACCGCCCGGGACAGGGGGCAAAATCAGCCCCAGCATTTT. It yields the protein CATARDRGQNQPQHF.

The chain combines TRBV21-1 with TRBJ1-2; the table's D call TRBD1 went unverified against the DNA. TRBV21-1 is reported as a pseudogene. The CDR3 covers 18 residues. The CDR3 DNA follows: TGTGCCAGCAGCAAAAGGGGGACAGGGTGGCTGTTTAACTATGGCTACACCTTC. Translation gives CASSKRGTGWLFNYGYTF.

The chain recombines TRBV7-2 with TRBJ2-1, with D perhaps TRBD2 (6 bases). V dropped 4 bases and J dropped 9 bases, with 22 bases sitting between them. Germline lookup yields CDR1 SGHTA and CDR2 FQGNSA. This CDR3 is 16 amino acids long. The CDR3 bases are TGTGCCAGCAGCTCCCCAGGCACCCGCGGGATGGGTGAGCAGTTCTTC. Translation: CASSSPGTRGMGEQFF.

This chain joins TRBV28 and TRBJ1-2; TRBD1 aligns across 9 bases. Trimming removed 5 bases from V and 3 bases from J; junction bases left unmatched: 13. The CDR3 runs to 17 residues. Looked up from germline, CDR1 is MDHEN and CDR2 is SYDVKM. The CDR3 spells CASSRGTGPISDYGYTF. In DNA, the CDR3 is TGTGCCAGCAGTCGTGGGACAGGGCCCATATCGGACTATGGCTACACCTTC.

This clone was seen more than once but under ten times. This chain joins TRBV18 and TRBJ2-7, with D possibly being TRBD2 (5 bases). Germline CDR1 KGHSH, CDR2 LQKENI. CDR3 length equals 13 residues. Deletions cut 3 bases from V and 0 bases from J, with 6 bases between. The CDR3 here is CASSPGSSYEQYF. The CDR3 DNA is TGTGCCAGCTCACCGGGGAGCTCCTACGAGCAGTACTTC.

This chain uses TRBV7-2 with TRBJ2-2; 8 positions match TRBD1. J was trimmed by 7 bases and V by 5 bases; bases with no gene match: 6. The length of the CDR3 is 14 residues. The germline CDR1 and CDR2 sequences are SGHTA and FQGNSA. This CDR3 reads CASSRTGSVGELFF. In nucleotides, the CDR3 is TGTGCCAGCAGCCGGACAGGGTCGGTCGGGGAGCTGTTTTTT.

V usage is TRBV5-1 and J usage is TRBJ2-1; D is undetermined. Per germline, CDR1 SGHRS and CDR2 YFSETQ. The CDR3 is 14 residues long. The V gene lost 5 bases and the J gene lost 9 bases, with 18 bases spanning the gap. CDR3 region: CASSYPSDSSEQFF. CDR3 nucleotides: TGCGCCAGCAGTTACCCCTCCGATTCGAGTGAGCAGTTCTTC.

The chain joins TRBV11-1 to TRBJ2-7; 9 bases map to TRBD2. The germline CDR1 and CDR2 sequences are SGHAT and FQDESV (reference sequence). Losses at the gene ends were 1 base for V and 1 base for J; bases not matched to a gene: 2. This CDR3 contains 15 residues. CDR3 protein: CASSLGGRASYEQYF. CDR3 coding DNA: TGTGCCAGCAGCTTAGGCGGGAGGGCATCCTACGAGCAGTACTTC.

This chain links TRBV7-3 with TRBJ2-1; D uncertain. From germline, CDR1 is SGHTA and CDR2 FQGTGA. This CDR3 comprises 16 residues. V lost 0 bases and J 4 bases, leaving 13 bases between the germline ends. The DNA for the CDR3 is TGTGCCAGCAGCTTAACGCCGACAAACTTATACAATGAGCAGTTCTTC. It translates to CASSLTPTNLYNEQFF.

J is TRBJ2-7 and V is TRBV18, with 11 nucleotides matching TRBD2. V was clipped by 6 bases and J by 4 bases; unmatched bases: 20. Germline values: CDR1 KGHSH, CDR2 LQKENI. The CDR3 totals 19 residues. The CDR3: CASSRSTGIATSGTYEQYF. Here the CDR3 DNA reads TGTGCCAGCTCGAGGTCGACAGGGATAGCGACTAGCGGGACATACGAGCAGTACTTC. Full variable domain (rest looked up from reference TRBV18 and TRBJ2-7): NAGVMQNPRHLVRRRGQEARLRCSPMKGHSHVYWYRQLPEEGLKFMVYLQKENIIDESGMPKERFSAEFPKEGPSILRIQQVVRGDSAAYFCASSRSTGIATSGTYEQYFGPGTRLTVT.

This CDR3 is CASSTTPRFRNTIYF. CDR3 coding DNA: TGTGCCAGCAGTACGACTCCGCGATTCCGCAACACCATATATTTT. The J gene is TRBJ1-3, the V gene TRBV28; D is uncertain. Germline lookup yields CDR1 MDHEN and CDR2 SYDVKM. The CDR3 consists of 15 residues. The V end was cut by 5 bases, the J end by 7 bases, with 18 bases between.

The chain uses TRBV7-2 and TRBJ1-1; TRBD1 matches at 7 bases. Germline trimming cut 6 bases from V and 5 bases from J; bases unmatched to any gene: 9. This CDR3 is built from 14 residues. Germline V lookup: CDR1 SGHTA, CDR2 FQGNSA. The CDR3 DNA sequence: TGTGCCAGCAGTTCCGTGAGGGGGCTGACTGAAGCTTTCTTT. Translation gives CASSSVRGLTEAFF.

This chain uses TRBV18 with TRBJ1-4; D gene ambiguous. The CDR3 runs 17 residues. Trimming took 6 bases from V and 2 from J, leaving 19 bases between them. The germline V gene encodes CDR1 KGHSH and CDR2 LQKENI. CDR3 protein: CASSTYLSGGTNEKLFF. The CDR3 region has the DNA TGTGCCAGCTCTACGTATCTAAGTGGCGGGACTAATGAAAAACTGTTTTTT.

CDR3 DNA sequence: TGTGCCAGTAGTATAGACGGGACAGGGAGAATCGGTAGCGAGCAGTACTTC. It yields the protein CASSIDGTGRIGSEQYF. V is TRBV19 and J is TRBJ2-7, with 9 bases aligning to TRBD1. The CDR3 contains 17 residues. V lost 0 bases to trimming and J lost 6 bases; unmatched junction nucleotides: 12. Germline lookup yields CDR1 LNHDA and CDR2 SQIVND (reference sequence).